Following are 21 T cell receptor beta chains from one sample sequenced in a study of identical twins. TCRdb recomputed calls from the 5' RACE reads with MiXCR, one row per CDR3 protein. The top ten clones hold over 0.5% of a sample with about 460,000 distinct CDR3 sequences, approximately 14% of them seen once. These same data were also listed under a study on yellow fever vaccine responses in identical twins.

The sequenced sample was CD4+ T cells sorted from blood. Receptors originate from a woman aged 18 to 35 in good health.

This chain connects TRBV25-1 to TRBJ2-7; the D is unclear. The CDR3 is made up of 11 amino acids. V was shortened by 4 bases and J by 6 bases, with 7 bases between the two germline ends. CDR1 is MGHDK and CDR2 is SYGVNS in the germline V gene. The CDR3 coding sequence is TGTGCCAGCAGTGCTTCGGCCGAGCAGTACTTC. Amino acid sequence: CASSASAEQYF.

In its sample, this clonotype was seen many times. The CDR3 here is CASRAGQQYRSNQPQHF. CDR3 coding DNA: TGTGCCAGCAGGGCTGGACAGCAATATCGAAGCAATCAGCCCCAGCATTTT. V and J are TRBV6-2 or TRBV6-3 and TRBJ1-5, with D tentatively TRBD1 (6 bases). Germline V gene sequence: CDR1 MNHEY, CDR2 SVGEGT. CDR3 size: 17 residues. Trimming removed 6 bases at V and 1 base at J, with 19 bases between.

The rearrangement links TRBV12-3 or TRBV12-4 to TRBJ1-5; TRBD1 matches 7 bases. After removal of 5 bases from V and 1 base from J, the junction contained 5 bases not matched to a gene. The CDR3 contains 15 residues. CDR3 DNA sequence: TGTGCCAGCAGTGCCCAGGGGGTGAGCAATCAGCCCCAGCATTTT. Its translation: CASSAQGVSNQPQHF.

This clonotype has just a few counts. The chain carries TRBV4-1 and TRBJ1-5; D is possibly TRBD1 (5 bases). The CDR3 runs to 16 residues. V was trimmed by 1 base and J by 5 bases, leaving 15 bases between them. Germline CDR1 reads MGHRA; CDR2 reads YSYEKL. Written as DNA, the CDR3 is TGCGCCAGCAGCCAAGTCAGTCAAGGGACCGATCAGCCCCAGCATTTT. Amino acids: CASSQVSQGTDQPQHF.

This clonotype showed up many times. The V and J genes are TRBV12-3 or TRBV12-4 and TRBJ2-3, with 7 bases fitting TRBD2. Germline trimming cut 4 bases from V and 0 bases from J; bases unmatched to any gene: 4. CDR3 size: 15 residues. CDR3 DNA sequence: TGTGCCAGCAGTTCCGGGAGGCGAAGCACAGATACGCAGTATTTT. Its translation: CASSSGRRSTDTQYF.

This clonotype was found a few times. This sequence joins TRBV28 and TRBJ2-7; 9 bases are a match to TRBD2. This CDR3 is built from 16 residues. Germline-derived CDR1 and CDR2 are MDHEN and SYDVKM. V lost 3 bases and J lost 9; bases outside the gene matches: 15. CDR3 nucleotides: TGTGCCAGCAGTTTGACTAGCGGCATAAGTTTGCTAAGGCAGTACTTC. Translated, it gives CASSLTSGISLLRQYF.

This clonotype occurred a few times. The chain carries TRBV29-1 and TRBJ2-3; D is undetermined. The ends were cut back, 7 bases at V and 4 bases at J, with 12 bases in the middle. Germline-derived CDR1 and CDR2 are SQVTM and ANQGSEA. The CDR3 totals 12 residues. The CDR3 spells CSGRRASDTQYF. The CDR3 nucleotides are TGCAGCGGGAGACGGGCCTCAGATACGCAGTATTTT.

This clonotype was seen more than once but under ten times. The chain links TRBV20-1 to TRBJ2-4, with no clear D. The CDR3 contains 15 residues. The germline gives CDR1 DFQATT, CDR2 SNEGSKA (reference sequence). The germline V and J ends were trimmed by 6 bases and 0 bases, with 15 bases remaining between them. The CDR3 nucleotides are TGCAGTGCGGAAGGGTTCCTCCGAGCCAAAAACATTCAGTACTTC. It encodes CSAEGFLRAKNIQYF.

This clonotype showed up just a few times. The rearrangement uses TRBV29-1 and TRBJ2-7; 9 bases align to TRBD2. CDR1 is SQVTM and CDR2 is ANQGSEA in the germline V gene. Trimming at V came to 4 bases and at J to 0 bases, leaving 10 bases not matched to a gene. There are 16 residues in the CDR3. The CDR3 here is CSVAGILSGSSYEQYF. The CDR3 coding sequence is TGCAGCGTTGCGGGGATTCTTAGCGGGAGCTCCTACGAGCAGTACTTC.

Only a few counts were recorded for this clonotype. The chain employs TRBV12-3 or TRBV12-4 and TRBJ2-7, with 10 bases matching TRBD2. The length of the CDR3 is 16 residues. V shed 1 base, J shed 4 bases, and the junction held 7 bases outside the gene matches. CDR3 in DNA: TGTGCCAGCAGTTTAGGGGGGTTAGCGGGAGGATACGAGCAGTACTTC. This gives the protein CASSLGGLAGGYEQYF.

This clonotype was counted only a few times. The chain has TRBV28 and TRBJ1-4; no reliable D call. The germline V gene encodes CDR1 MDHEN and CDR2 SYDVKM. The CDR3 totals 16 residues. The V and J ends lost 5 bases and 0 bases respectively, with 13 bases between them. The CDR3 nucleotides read TGTGCCAGCAGTCTTAATCCTGGAGCAACTAATGAAAAACTGTTTTTT. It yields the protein CASSLNPGATNEKLFF.

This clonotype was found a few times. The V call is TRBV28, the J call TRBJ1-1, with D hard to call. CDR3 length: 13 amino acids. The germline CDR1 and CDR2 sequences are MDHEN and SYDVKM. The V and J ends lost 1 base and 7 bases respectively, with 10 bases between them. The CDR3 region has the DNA TGTGCCAGCAGTTTATCCTCCAGAGATGAAGCTTTCTTT. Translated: CASSLSSRDEAFF. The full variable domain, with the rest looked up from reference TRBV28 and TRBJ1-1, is DVKVTQSSRYLVKRTGEKVFLECVQDMDHENMFWYRQDPGLGLRLIYFSYDVKMKEKGDIPEGYSVSREKKERFSLILESASTNQTSMYLCASSLSSRDEAFFGQGTRLTVV.

CDR3 amino acids: CASSLGDRVGDEQFF. The CDR3 nucleotides are TGTGCCAGCAGTTTAGGGGACAGGGTGGGCGATGAGCAGTTCTTC. J is TRBJ2-1 and V is TRBV28; 9 bases line up with TRBD1. The CDR3 loop spans 15 amino acids. In germline, CDR1 is MDHEN, CDR2 SYDVKM. The ends lost 2 bases at V and 8 bases at J; junction bases unmatched: 7.

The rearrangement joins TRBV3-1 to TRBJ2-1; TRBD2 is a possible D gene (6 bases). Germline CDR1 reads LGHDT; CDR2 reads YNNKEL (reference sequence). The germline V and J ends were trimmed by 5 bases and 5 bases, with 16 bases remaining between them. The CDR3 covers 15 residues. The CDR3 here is CASSGGGRTNNEQFF. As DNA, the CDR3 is TGTGCCAGCAGCGGGGGTGGCAGGACTAACAATGAGCAGTTCTTC.

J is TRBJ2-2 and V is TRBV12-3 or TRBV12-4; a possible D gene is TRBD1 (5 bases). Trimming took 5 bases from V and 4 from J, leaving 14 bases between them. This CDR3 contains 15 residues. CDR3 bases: TGTGCCAGCAGTCGTGCAGGGCCGGGCACCGGGGAGCTGTTTTTT. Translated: CASSRAGPGTGELFF.

The CDR3 DNA reads TGCGCCAGCAGGGTGGCAGGGGCTGTAGTCAATGAGCAGTTCTTC. Translated: CASRVAGAVVNEQFF. The V call is TRBV5-1, the J call TRBJ2-1; D may be TRBD1 (6 bases). Trimming took 5 bases from V and 6 from J, leaving 18 bases between them. The CDR3 spans 15 residues. The germline gives CDR1 SGHRS, CDR2 YFSETQ.

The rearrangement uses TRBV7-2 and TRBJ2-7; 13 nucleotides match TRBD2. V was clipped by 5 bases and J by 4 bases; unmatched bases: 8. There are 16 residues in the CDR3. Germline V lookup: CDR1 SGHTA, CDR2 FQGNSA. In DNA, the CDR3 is TGTGCCAGCAGCGCCGGACTAGCGGGAGACCGTTACGAGCAGTACTTC. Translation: CASSAGLAGDRYEQYF.

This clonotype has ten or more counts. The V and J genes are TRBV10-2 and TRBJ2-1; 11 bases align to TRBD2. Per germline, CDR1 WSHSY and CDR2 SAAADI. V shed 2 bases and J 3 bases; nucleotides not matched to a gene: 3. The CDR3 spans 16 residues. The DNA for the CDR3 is TGCGCCAGCAGTGAGACAGGACTAGCGGGCTACAATGAGCAGTTCTTC. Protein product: CASSETGLAGYNEQFF.

The CDR3 DNA sequence: TGTGCCACCAGCAGAGATGGATATACGCAGTATTTT. It translates to CATSRDGYTQYF. V and J are TRBV15 and TRBJ2-3; D is unresolved. The CDR3 has 12 residues. The germline CDR1 and CDR2 sequences are LNHNV and YYDKDF (reference sequence). V gave up 0 bases and J gave up 7 bases, with 5 bases separating them. Supplemented by reference TRBV15 and TRBJ2-3, the full variable domain reads DAMVIQNPRYQVTQFGKPVTLSCSQTLNHNVMYWYQQKSSQAPKLLFHYYDKDFNNEADTPDNFQSRRPNTSFCFLDIRSPGLGDTAMYLCATSRDGYTQYFGPGTRLTVL.

The CDR3 is CASSPPLVLTGELFF. The CDR3 region has the DNA TGTGCCAGCAGCCCACCCCTAGTACTAACCGGGGAGCTGTTTTTT. The rearrangement links TRBV11-2 to TRBJ2-2, with D uncertain. Germline V gene data show CDR1 as SGHAT and CDR2 as FQNNGV. V was cut by 5 bases and J by 5 bases, with 15 bases left in between. This CDR3 has 15 residues.

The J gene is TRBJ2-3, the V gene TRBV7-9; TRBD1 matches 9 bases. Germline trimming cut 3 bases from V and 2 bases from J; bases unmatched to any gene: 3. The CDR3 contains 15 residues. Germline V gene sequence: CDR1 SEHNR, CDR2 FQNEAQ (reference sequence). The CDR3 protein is CASSFGQGFTDTQYF. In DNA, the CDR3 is TGTGCCAGCAGCTTTGGACAGGGGTTCACAGATACGCAGTATTTT.